This record looks at one T cell receptor (beta chain) sequence and its context. The target antigen is unknown. The record originates from a study of T cells in localized non-small cell lung cancer. Study-wide results and limits: The study detected a median approximately 57 of the top 100 tumor clones in adjacent lung.

The repertoire was sequenced with immunoSEQ multiplex PCR; TCRdb's copy has only in-frame clones and lacks some. The data hold some 2,400 clones, with 20% to 25% observed a single time. The length of the CDR3 is 15 residues. In germline, CDR1 is SGDLS, CDR2 YYNGEE. Trimming cost V 3 bases and J 0 bases, with 7 bases left between them. Sequenced material: normal lung tissue next to the tumor, taken before any cancer treatment. The clonotype comes from a female donor with stage II lung adenocarcinoma. The rearrangement joins TRBV9 to TRBJ1-6, with no clear D. CDR3 in DNA: TGTGCCAGCAGCGCAGGAGTCTCCTATAATTCACCCCTCCACTTT. Translation: CASSAGVSYNSPLHF.